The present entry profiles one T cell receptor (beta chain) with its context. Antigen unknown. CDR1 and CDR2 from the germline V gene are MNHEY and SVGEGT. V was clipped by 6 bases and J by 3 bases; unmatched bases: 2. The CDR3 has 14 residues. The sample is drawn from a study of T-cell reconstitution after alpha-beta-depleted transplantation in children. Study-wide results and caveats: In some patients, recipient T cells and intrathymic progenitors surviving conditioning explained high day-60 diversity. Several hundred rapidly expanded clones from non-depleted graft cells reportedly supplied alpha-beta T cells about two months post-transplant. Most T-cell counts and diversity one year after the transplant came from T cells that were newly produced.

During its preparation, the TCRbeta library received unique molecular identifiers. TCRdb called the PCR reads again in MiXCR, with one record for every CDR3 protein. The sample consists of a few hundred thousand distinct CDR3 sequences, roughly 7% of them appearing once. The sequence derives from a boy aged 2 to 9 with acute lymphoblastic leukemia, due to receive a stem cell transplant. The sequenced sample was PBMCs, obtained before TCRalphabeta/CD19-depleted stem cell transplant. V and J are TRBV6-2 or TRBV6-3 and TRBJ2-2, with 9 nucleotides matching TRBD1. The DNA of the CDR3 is TGTGCCAGCAGCTGGGACAGGGACACCGGGGAGCTGTTTTTT. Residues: CASSWDRDTGELFF.